This T cell receptor beta chain was identified during a study of blood T cell repertoires in COVID-19. Study context: T cells, B-cell-depleted T cells, or PBMCs supplied cDNA or gDNA.

This clone was detected a few times. Authors' methods: Reference gene primer amplification in the assay estimated nucleated cell counts. TCRdb keeps only in-frame clones here, not all; method: immunoSEQ multiplex PCR. The V and J calls and clone size are taken from that table; D and trimming were inferred from the DNA. The sample records 150,000 to 200,000 clones, about four fifths being singletons. Germline trimming cut 1 base from V and 0 bases from J; bases unmatched to any gene: 7. CDR3 length: 17 amino acids. Germline CDR1 SGHRS, CDR2 YFSETQ. This rearrangement joins TRBV5-1 to TRBJ1-3, with TRBD1 matching 7 bases. What was sequenced was peripheral blood. The receptor was derived from a man aged 55 to 69 with acute or convalescent COVID-19. The CDR3 loop is CASSLTGTALSGNTIYF. The CDR3, as DNA: TGCGCCAGCAGCTTGACCGGGACAGCGCTCTCTGGAAACACCATATATTTT.